This entry lists 19 T cell receptor beta chains sequenced from one sample in a study of blood T cell repertoires in COVID-19. Sequencing was performed with immunoSEQ multiplex PCR; in TCRdb, only in-frame clones are kept and a portion is missing. The data contain 200,000 or so clones, 86% of them singletons. Input material: peripheral blood. These receptors came from a man between 50 and 59 years old with acute or convalescent COVID-19.

V is TRBV2 and J is TRBJ1-1, with 8 bases matching TRBD1. V lost 6 bases to trimming and J lost 2 bases; unmatched junction nucleotides: 8. Germline values: CDR1 SNHLY, CDR2 FYNNEI. This CDR3 spans 15 amino acids. The chain's CDR3 is CASRKIGQGNTEAFF. The CDR3 DNA is TGTGCCAGCAGGAAAATAGGACAGGGAAACACTGAAGCTTTCTTT. The full variable domain, completed using reference TRBV2 and TRBJ1-1, is EPEVTQTPSHQVTQMGQEVILRCVPISNHLYFYWYRQILGQKVEFLVSFYNNEISEKSEIFDDQFSVERPDGSNFTLKIRSTKLEDSAMYFCASRKIGQGNTEAFFGQGTRLTVV.

The gene calls are TRBV7-3 and TRBJ2-2; 8 bases map to TRBD1. The CDR3 spans 15 residues. The germline CDR1 and CDR2 sequences are SGHTA and FQGTGA. J lost 1 base, V lost 4 bases, and 2 bases had no gene match. The CDR3 sequence is CASSWGTGNTGELFF. The DNA of the CDR3 is TGTGCCAGCAGCTGGGGGACAGGGAACACCGGGGAGCTGTTTTTT.

J is TRBJ2-3 and V is TRBV7-2; D is possibly TRBD1 (5 bases). From germline, CDR1 is SGHTA and CDR2 FQGNSA. The CDR3 is made up of 16 amino acids. V was cut by 5 bases and J by 0 bases, with 15 bases left in between. The CDR3 spells CASSLRGLPSTDTQYF. DNA for the CDR3: TGTGCCAGCAGCCTTAGGGGTCTCCCTAGCACAGATACGCAGTATTTT.

This rearrangement joins TRBV6-6 to TRBJ1-2, with D possibly TRBD1 on 5 matching bases. V shed 7 bases and J shed 4 bases, with 13 bases lying between them. The germline V gene encodes CDR1 MNHNY and CDR2 SVGAGI (reference sequence). This CDR3 region has 13 residues. CDR3 bases: TGTGCCAGCACTCAAACGGGGGGCTATGGCTACACCTTC. Protein product: CASTQTGGYGYTF.

This clone was picked up a small number of times. J is TRBJ2-1 and V is TRBV5-4, with 10 bases that match TRBD1. V lost 3 bases, J lost 6 bases, and 3 bases stayed unmatched. This CDR3 is 14 amino acids long. From germline, CDR1 is SGHNT and CDR2 YYREEE (reference sequence). The CDR3 region has the DNA TGTGCCAGCAGCTACGACAGGGGGCTCAATGAGCAGTTCTTC. This codes for CASSYDRGLNEQFF.

The chain employs TRBV9 and TRBJ2-5; TRBD2 matches at 11 bases. After removal of 4 bases from V and 2 bases from J, the junction contained 7 bases not matched to a gene. The length of the CDR3 is 16 residues. Germline V gene data show CDR1 as SGDLS and CDR2 as YYNGEE. CDR3 sequence (DNA): TGTGCCAGCAGCAGCCGACTAGCGGGGAGACAAGAGACCCAGTACTTC. As protein: CASSSRLAGRQETQYF.

This clone was seen once. The chain has TRBV4-1 and TRBJ2-2; D might be TRBD2 (6 bases). V lost 3 bases and J 0 bases, leaving 11 bases between the germline ends. The germline gives CDR1 MGHRA, CDR2 YSYEKL. The CDR3 totals 16 residues. The CDR3 nucleotides are TGCGCCAGCAGCCAGCCGGGACTCTCGAACACCGGGGAGCTGTTTTTT. This gives the protein CASSQPGLSNTGELFF.

CDR3 sequence reads: CSVESDRGAEAFF. CDR3 nucleotides: TGCAGCGTTGAATCCGACAGGGGCGCTGAAGCTTTCTTT. The V call is TRBV29-1, the J call TRBJ1-1, with TRBD1 matching over 8 bases. V dropped 2 bases and J dropped 6; count of bases not matched to a gene: 5. CDR3 size: 13 residues. Germline loops: CDR1 SQVTM, CDR2 ANQGSEA. Combining the CDR3 with reference TRBV29-1 and TRBJ1-1 gives the whole variable domain SAVISQKPSRDICQRGTSLTIQCQVDSQVTMMFWYRQQPGQSLTLIATANQGSEATYESGFVIDKFPISRPNLTFSTLTVSNMSPEDSSIYLCSVESDRGAEAFFGQGTRLTVV.

This rearrangement joins TRBV27 to TRBJ1-4, with TRBD1 identical over 7 bases. The germline CDR1 and CDR2 sequences are MNHEY and SMNVEV (reference sequence). V was clipped by 10 bases and J by 5 bases; unmatched bases: 10. The CDR3 contains 14 residues. CDR3 residues: CATKDRAGNEKLFF. The CDR3 DNA reads TGTGCCACCAAAGACAGGGCTGGGAATGAAAAACTGTTTTTT.

The table lists this clone with a few counts. The chain links TRBV6-6 to TRBJ2-7, with 14 positions matching TRBD2. This CDR3 contains 15 residues. Trimming cost V 2 bases and J 4 bases; bases outside gene matches: 1. Germline V gives CDR1 MNHNY, CDR2 SVGAGI (reference sequence). This CDR3 is CASSYGLAGGYEQYF. In nucleotides, the CDR3 is TGTGCCAGCAGTTACGGACTAGCGGGGGGTTACGAGCAGTACTTC.

This chain uses TRBV7-2 with TRBJ1-2, with D possibly being TRBD1 (5 bases). CDR1 is SGHTA and CDR2 is FQGNSA in the germline V gene. CDR3 length: 13 amino acids. V shed 5 bases and J shed 4 bases, with 11 bases lying between them. The CDR3 nucleotides read TGTGCCAGCAGCCCCGACAGCTTCTATGGCTACACCTTC. It encodes CASSPDSFYGYTF.

The genes are TRBV6-1 and TRBJ1-2; D gene ambiguous. Trimming left V 2 bases short and J 8 bases short, with 9 bases between. The CDR3 covers 12 residues. Germline CDR1 is MNHNS and CDR2 is SASEGT. CDR3 protein: CASSELGRGYTF. The CDR3 region has the DNA TGTGCCAGCAGTGAATTGGGCCGGGGCTACACCTTC.

V gene TRBV27 combines with J gene TRBJ1-6; TRBD1 is a possible D gene (6 bases). This CDR3 spans 14 amino acids. V was cut by 0 bases and J by 7 bases, with 7 bases left in between. In germline, CDR1 is MNHEY, CDR2 SMNVEV (reference sequence). Here the CDR3 DNA reads TGTGCCAGCAGTTTATCGGGGGCCAATTCACCCCTCCACTTT. This translates into CASSLSGANSPLHF.

The chain is built from TRBV10-2 and TRBJ2-7; D possibly corresponds to TRBD2 (6 bases). Trimming left V 1 base short and J 10 bases short, with 14 bases between. Germline CDR1 and CDR2: WSHSY and SAAADI. This CDR3 contains 13 residues. CDR3 bases: TGCGCCAGCAGTGAGTGGGCGGGGACCCTTCAGTACTTC. Translation: CASSEWAGTLQYF.

The gene calls are TRBV7-9 and TRBJ1-1; a possible D gene is TRBD1 (6 bases). The V gene lost 5 bases and the J gene lost 4 bases, with 26 bases spanning the gap. Germline CDR1 and CDR2: SEHNR and FQNEAQ (reference sequence). The CDR3 extends over 18 amino acids. CDR3 sequence: CASSQGRGGTALGTEAFF. The CDR3 nucleotides are TGTGCCAGCAGCCAGGGAAGGGGGGGTACCGCCCTAGGCACTGAAGCTTTCTTT.

This clone was observed a single time. J is TRBJ2-7 and V is TRBV3-1 (or the pseudogene TRBV3-2); 7 nucleotides line up with TRBD1. CDR1 and CDR2 from the germline V gene are LGHDT and YNNKEL (reference sequence). The CDR3 extends over 15 amino acids. With V trimmed by 5 bases and J by 3 bases, 10 bases remained unmatched. The CDR3 nucleotides are TGTGCCAGCAGCTCCACTCCCGGACAGGTCTACGAGCAGTACTTC. This gives the protein CASSSTPGQVYEQYF.

The chain joins TRBV7-2 to TRBJ1-5, with a tentative D call TRBD1 (6 bases). Deletions cut 2 bases from V and 1 base from J, with 12 bases between. CDR1 is SGHTA and CDR2 is FQGNSA in the germline V gene. The CDR3 runs to 16 residues. Here the CDR3 DNA reads TGTGCCAGCAGCTTAATAGGGGGAGGGAGCAATCAGCCCCAGCATTTT. It yields the protein CASSLIGGGSNQPQHF.

CDR3 coding DNA: TGTGCCAGCAGCTTAGACACAGCCAAGACCCAGTACTTC. Translation: CASSLDTAKTQYF. The chain couples TRBV7-2 to TRBJ2-5; D call uncertain. The CDR3 runs 13 residues. Germline values: CDR1 SGHTA, CDR2 FQGNSA. V gave up 1 base and J gave up 6 bases, with 9 bases separating them.

This clone occurred a few times. J is TRBJ1-5 and V is TRBV5-4; D unclear. Trimming stripped 0 bases from V and 4 bases from J, with 5 bases between. The V gene's germline CDR1 is SGHNT and CDR2 YYREEE (reference sequence). The CDR3 sequence is 13 residues long. This chain's CDR3 is CASSLDINQPQHF. CDR3 DNA sequence: TGTGCCAGCAGCTTGGACATAAATCAGCCCCAGCATTTT.